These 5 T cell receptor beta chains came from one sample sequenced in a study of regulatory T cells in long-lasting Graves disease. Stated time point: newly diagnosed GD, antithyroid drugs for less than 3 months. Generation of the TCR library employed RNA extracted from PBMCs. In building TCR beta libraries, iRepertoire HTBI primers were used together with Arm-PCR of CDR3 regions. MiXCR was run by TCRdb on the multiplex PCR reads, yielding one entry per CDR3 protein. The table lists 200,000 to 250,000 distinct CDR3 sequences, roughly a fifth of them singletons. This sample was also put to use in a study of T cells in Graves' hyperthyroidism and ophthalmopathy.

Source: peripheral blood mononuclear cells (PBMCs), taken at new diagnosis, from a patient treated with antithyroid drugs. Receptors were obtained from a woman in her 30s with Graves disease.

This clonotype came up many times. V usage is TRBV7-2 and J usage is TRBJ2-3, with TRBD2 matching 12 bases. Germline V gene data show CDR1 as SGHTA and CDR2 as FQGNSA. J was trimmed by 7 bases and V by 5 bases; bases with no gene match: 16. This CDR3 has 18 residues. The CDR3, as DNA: TGTGCCAGCAGCCGGAGGACTAGCGGGGTTACCGCAACGAATACGCAGTATTTT. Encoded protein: CASSRRTSGVTATNTQYF.

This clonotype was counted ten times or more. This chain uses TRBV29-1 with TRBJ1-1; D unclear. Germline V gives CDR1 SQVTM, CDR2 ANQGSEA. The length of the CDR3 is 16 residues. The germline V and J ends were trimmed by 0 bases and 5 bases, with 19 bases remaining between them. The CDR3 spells CSVEDIGRVGMTEAFF. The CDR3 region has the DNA TGCAGCGTTGAAGATATTGGGCGAGTTGGCATGACTGAAGCTTTCTTT.

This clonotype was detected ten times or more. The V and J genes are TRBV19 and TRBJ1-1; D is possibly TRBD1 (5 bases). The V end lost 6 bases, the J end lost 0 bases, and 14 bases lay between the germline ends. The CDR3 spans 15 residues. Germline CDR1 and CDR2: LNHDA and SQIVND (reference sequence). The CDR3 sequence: CASRGDRLMNTEAFF. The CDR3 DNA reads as TGTGCCAGTAGGGGGGACCGCTTGATGAACACTGAAGCTTTCTTT.

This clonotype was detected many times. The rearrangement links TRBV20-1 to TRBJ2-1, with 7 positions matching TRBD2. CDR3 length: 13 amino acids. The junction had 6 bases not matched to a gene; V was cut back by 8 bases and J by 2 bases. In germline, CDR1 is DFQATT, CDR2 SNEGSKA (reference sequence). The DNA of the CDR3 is TGCAGTTCGGACGGGAGGACCTACAATGAGCAGTTCTTC. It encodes CSSDGRTYNEQFF.

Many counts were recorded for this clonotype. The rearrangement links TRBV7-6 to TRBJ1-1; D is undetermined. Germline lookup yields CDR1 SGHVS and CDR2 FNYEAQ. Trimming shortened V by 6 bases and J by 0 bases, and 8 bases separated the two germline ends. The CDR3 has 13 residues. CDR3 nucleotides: TGTGCCAGCAGATCCAGGCTGAACACTGAAGCTTTCTTT. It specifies CASRSRLNTEAFF.